Below, 15 T cell receptor beta chains from the same sample are listed, as sequenced in a study of Ad26.COV2.S vaccination and SARS-CoV-2 variants. Produced via immunoSEQ multiplex PCR; TCRdb's table is partial and in-frame only. The sample has about 480,000 clones, approximately 90% seen once. Noted treatment: roughly 19 received Ad26.COV2.S at low or high dose, single or two shots; 5 received placebo; per-sample allocation not given. At day 63 after the first vaccine or placebo injection, samples were drawn. The sequencing used peripheral blood, collected in a trial of Ad26.COV2.S vaccine versus placebo. The receptors derive from a person aged 18-60 years who received the Ad26.COV2.S COVID-19 vaccine or a placebo.

Written as DNA, the CDR3 is TGTGCCAGCAGCTTATTGCAGGGTAGGGTTGGCGAGCAGTACTTC. Its protein product is CASSLLQGRVGEQYF. The gene calls are TRBV11-2 and TRBJ2-7, with D perhaps TRBD1 (5 bases). This CDR3 contains 15 residues. Germline V gene sequence: CDR1 SGHAT, CDR2 FQNNGV. V lost 2 bases and J 6 bases, leaving 17 bases between the germline ends.

The rearrangement joins TRBV4-2 to TRBJ2-7, with D possibly TRBD2 on 6 matching bases. Trimming cost V 0 bases and J 4 bases, with 16 bases left between them. Germline CDR1 LGHNA, CDR2 YNFKEQ. The CDR3 sequence is 16 residues long. The CDR3 spells CASSQDLGGPSYEQYF. The CDR3 bases are TGTGCCAGCAGCCAAGATTTGGGGGGTCCGAGTTACGAGCAGTACTTC.

Of note for this clone: This sample includes further DNA sequences coding for the same CDR3. The chain has TRBV9 and TRBJ2-2, with D uncertain. In germline, CDR1 is SGDLS, CDR2 YYNGEE. The CDR3 is made up of 13 amino acids. V lost 3 bases to trimming and J lost 8 bases, with 11 bases between them. The CDR3 DNA is TGTGCCAGCAGCGCCCAAGGTACGGGGGAGCTGTTTTTT. This encodes CASSAQGTGELFF.

This clone was seen once. The CDR3 DNA reads as TGTGCTAGTGGCCATAGCGGTCGGAACGGGGAGCTGTTTTTT. Encoded protein: CASGHSGRNGELFF. The chain carries TRBV12-5 and TRBJ2-2, with a weak D call TRBD2 (6 bases). Germline-derived CDR1 and CDR2 are LGHNT and FRNRAP. Trimming took 6 bases from V and 7 from J, leaving 15 bases between them. This CDR3 comprises 14 residues.

The CDR3: CASSLGGRANYGYTF. CDR3 DNA sequence: TGTGCCAGCAGTCTAGGGGGACGGGCTAACTATGGCTACACCTTC. The J gene is TRBJ1-2, the V gene TRBV2; D is perhaps TRBD1 (6 bases). The CDR3 covers 15 residues. The V gene lost 5 bases and the J gene lost 0 bases, with 13 bases spanning the gap. Germline CDR1 reads SNHLY; CDR2 reads FYNNEI.

This clone was found a few times. This chain connects TRBV7-8 to TRBJ2-1, with 7 nucleotides matching TRBD2. This CDR3 spans 16 amino acids. The germline gives CDR1 SGHVS, CDR2 FQNEAQ. With V trimmed by 5 bases and J by 8 bases, 15 bases remained unmatched. CDR3 nucleotides: TGTGCCAGCAGCCCCACCGGTCTAGCGGCCCGCTATGAGCAGTTCTTC. Protein: CASSPTGLAARYEQFF.

The chain links TRBV5-1 to TRBJ2-7, with 8 bases lining up with TRBD2. There are 15 residues in the CDR3. Looked up from germline, CDR1 is SGHRS and CDR2 is YFSETQ. V trimming: 0 bases; J trimming: 4 bases; junction bases outside the gene matches: 6. The CDR3: CASSLESGRGYEQYF. In DNA form, the CDR3 reads TGCGCCAGCAGCTTGGAGAGCGGGAGAGGGTACGAGCAGTACTTC.

V and J are TRBV5-6 and TRBJ2-7; a weak D match, TRBD2 (5 bases). This CDR3 contains 13 residues. Germline CDR1 SGHDT, CDR2 YYEEEE. V was trimmed by 1 base and J by 6 bases, leaving 11 bases between them. DNA of the CDR3: TGTGCCAGCAGCTTGAGGCGGGTCGGCGAGCAGTACTTC. This translates into CASSLRRVGEQYF.

This clone was seen only once. The V and J genes are TRBV18 and TRBJ1-3, with no clear D. CDR1 KGHSH and CDR2 LQKENI come from the germline V gene. This CDR3 is built from 15 residues. The V end was cut by 0 bases, the J end by 3 bases, with 9 bases between. Here the CDR3 reads CASSPPSVGGNTIYF. CDR3 nucleotide sequence: TGTGCCAGCTCACCACCCTCGGTAGGTGGAAACACCATATATTTT.

Regarding this clone: This CDR3 is also generated by other DNA sequences in the sample. The chain carries TRBV18 and TRBJ2-3, with no clear D. V lost 4 bases and J 3 bases, leaving 5 bases between the germline ends. The CDR3 is made up of 12 amino acids. Germline lookup yields CDR1 KGHSH and CDR2 LQKENI. Written as DNA, the CDR3 is TGTGCCAGCTCACGGGGAACAGATACGCAGTATTTT. Translation: CASSRGTDTQYF.

The rearrangement links TRBV6-1 to TRBJ1-3, with D perhaps matching TRBD1 (5 bases). Germline V gene lookup returns CDR1 MNHNS and CDR2 SASEGT. V lost 1 base to trimming and J lost 3 bases, with 10 bases between them. CDR3 length equals 15 residues. This CDR3 is CASSEVGRVGNTIYF. DNA of the CDR3: TGTGCCAGCAGTGAAGTCGGCAGGGTTGGAAACACCATATATTTT.

The chain has TRBV11-2 and TRBJ1-1; no firm D call. V was pared by 3 bases and J by 10 bases, with 12 bases between. The CDR3 is 12 residues long. Germline assignment: CDR1 SGHAT and CDR2 FQNNGV. This chain's CDR3 is CASSLERGGAFF. CDR3 sequence (DNA): TGTGCCAGCAGCTTGGAACGAGGCGGAGCTTTCTTT.

The V and J genes are TRBV28 and TRBJ2-6; no firm D call. Trimming pared 4 bases from V and 0 bases from J, leaving 7 bases between. Germline lookup yields CDR1 MDHEN and CDR2 SYDVKM. The CDR3 runs to 15 residues. The CDR3 reads CASSSVVSGANVLTF. CDR3 bases: TGTGCCAGCAGTTCGGTCGTCTCTGGGGCCAACGTCCTGACTTTC. Looking up the rest from reference TRBV28 and TRBJ2-6 gives the full variable domain: DVKVTQSSRYLVKRTGEKVFLECVQDMDHENMFWYRQDPGLGLRLIYFSYDVKMKEKGDIPEGYSVSREKKERFSLILESASTNQTSMYLCASSSVVSGANVLTFGAGSRLTVL.

J is TRBJ2-5 and V is TRBV10-3; 7 bases match TRBD1. CDR1 and CDR2 (germline): ENHRY, SYGVKD. CDR3 length: 15 amino acids. Trimming cost V 0 bases and J 5 bases; bases outside gene matches: 6. CDR3 DNA sequence: TGTGCCATCAGTGAGTCAGGGCAGGGGGATGAGACCCAGTACTTC. It specifies CAISESGQGDETQYF.

The chain uses TRBV20-1 and TRBJ2-5, with D possibly being TRBD1 (5 bases). Germline CDR1 and CDR2: DFQATT and SNEGSKA (reference sequence). This CDR3 contains 11 residues. CDR3 loop: CSGQGIETQYF. CDR3 DNA: TGCAGCGGACAAGGGATAGAGACCCAGTACTTC.